A selection of T cell receptor beta chains follows, all from one sample in a study of cytomegalovirus exposure and HLA in healthy donors. TCRdb keeps only in-frame clones here, not all; method: immunoSEQ multiplex PCR. The data contain about 140,000 clones, roughly three quarters of them seen just once; the ten biggest clones take up 4.5% to 5%. The sample comprised PBMCs. The receptors stem from a woman aged 45-60 years in good health and CMV-seronegative. CDR3s include the opening cysteine and the closing phenylalanine or tryptophan. D genes are given only for firm matches. Clone size appears in some rows only: once, few, many, or a class for an expanded clone.

clone size: .
D gene: .
V gene: TRBV19
J gene: TRBJ1-4
CDR3 length: 16
CDR3 protein: CASSDRPAVTGEKLFF
CDR3 DNA: TGTGCCAGTAGTGATCGGCCCGCGGTGACGGGTGAAAAACTGTTTTTT

clone size: .
D gene: .
V gene: TRBV6-4
J gene: TRBJ2-1
CDR3 length: 13
CDR3 protein: CASPWPGRDEQFF
CDR3 DNA: TGTGCCAGCCCATGGCCGGGGAGAGATGAGCAGTTCTTC

clone size: .
D gene: TRBD2
V gene: TRBV5-6
J gene: TRBJ2-1
CDR3 length: 18
CDR3 protein: CASSRTTSGGEYYNEQFF
CDR3 DNA: TGTGCCAGCAGCCGGACGACTAGCGGGGGGGAATACTACAATGAGCAGTTCTTC

clone size: few
D gene: .
V gene: TRBV5-5
J gene: TRBJ1-1
CDR3 length: 12
CDR3 protein: CASSSQWTEAFF
CDR3 DNA: TGTGCCAGCAGCTCCCAGTGGACTGAAGCTTTCTTT

clone size: .
D gene: TRBD1
V gene: TRBV5-1
J gene: TRBJ1-2
CDR3 length: 16
CDR3 protein: CASSLGGQGINYGYTF
CDR3 DNA: TGCGCCAGCAGCTTGGGGGGACAGGGGATTAACTATGGCTACACCTTC

clone size: .
D gene: TRBD2
V gene: TRBV9
J gene: TRBJ2-1
CDR3 length: 15
CDR3 protein: CASSPRLAGGNEQFF
CDR3 DNA: TGTGCCAGCAGCCCTCGACTAGCGGGGGGCAATGAGCAGTTCTTC

clone size: few
D gene: .
V gene: TRBV5-5
J gene: TRBJ1-2
CDR3 length: 13
CDR3 protein: CASSLAGEYGYTF
CDR3 DNA: TGTGCCAGCAGCTTAGCAGGGGAGTATGGCTACACCTTC

clone size: .
D gene: .
V gene: TRBV25-1
J gene: TRBJ1-4
CDR3 length: 16
CDR3 protein: CASSERTVATNEKLFF
CDR3 DNA: TGTGCCAGCAGTGAGAGGACAGTTGCAACTAATGAAAAACTGTTTTTT

clone size: .
D gene: .
V gene: TRBV7-3
J gene: TRBJ1-2
CDR3 length: 14
CDR3 protein: CASSPKAGSYGYTF
CDR3 DNA: TGTGCCAGCAGCCCAAAGGCAGGATCCTATGGCTACACCTTC

clone size: .
D gene: TRBD1
V gene: TRBV15
J gene: TRBJ1-2
CDR3 length: 17
CDR3 protein: CATSRAVGQGPPYGYTF
CDR3 DNA: TGTGCCACCAGCAGAGCCGTAGGACAGGGGCCCCCTTATGGCTACACCTTC

clone size: .
D gene: .
V gene: TRBV6-1
J gene: TRBJ1-2
CDR3 length: 13
CDR3 protein: CASSEGGRAGYTF
CDR3 DNA: TGTGCCAGCAGTGAAGGGGGCAGGGCTGGCTACACCTTC

clone size: .
D gene: TRBD2
V gene: TRBV7-9
J gene: TRBJ2-1
CDR3 length: 15
CDR3 protein: CASSPSGSSYNEQFF
CDR3 DNA: TGTGCCAGCAGCCCGAGCGGGAGCTCCTACAATGAGCAGTTCTTC

clone size: .
D gene: .
V gene: TRBV2
J gene: TRBJ2-7
CDR3 length: 15
CDR3 protein: CASSDDSQGSYEQYF
CDR3 DNA: TGTGCCAGCAGTGACGACAGCCAGGGCTCCTACGAGCAGTACTTC

clone size: .
D gene: .
V gene: TRBV6-5
J gene: TRBJ1-2
CDR3 length: 13
CDR3 protein: CASSLQGRNGYTF
CDR3 DNA: TGTGCCAGCAGTCTGCAGGGTAGGAATGGCTACACCTTC

clone size: once
D gene: TRBD1
V gene: TRBV6-5
J gene: TRBJ1-6
CDR3 length: 16
CDR3 protein: CASSYSGRGYNSPLHF
CDR3 DNA: TGTGCCAGCAGTTACTCGGGCAGGGGGTATAATTCACCCCTCCACTTT

clone size: .
D gene: .
V gene: TRBV7-9
J gene: TRBJ2-7
CDR3 length: 11
CDR3 protein: CASSLSALLYF
CDR3 DNA: TGTGCCAGCAGCTTAAGTGCCCTACTATACTTC

clone size: .
D gene: .
V gene: TRBV19
J gene: TRBJ1-2
CDR3 length: 14
CDR3 protein: CASSIGGDLHGYTF
CDR3 DNA: TGTGCCAGTAGTATAGGGGGGGATCTACATGGCTACACCTTC

clone size: few
D gene: .
V gene: TRBV5-1
J gene: TRBJ1-3
CDR3 length: 16
CDR3 protein: CASSPRTADSGNTIYF
CDR3 DNA: TGCGCCAGCAGCCCAAGGACTGCAGACTCTGGAAACACCATATATTTT

clone size: .
D gene: .
V gene: TRBV5-7
J gene: TRBJ1-4
CDR3 length: 15
CDR3 protein: CASSPRDKEDEKLFF
CDR3 DNA: TGTGCCAGCAGCCCCCGGGACAAAGAAGATGAAAAACTGTTTTTT

clone size: .
D gene: .
V gene: TRBV7-8
J gene: TRBJ2-1
CDR3 length: 14
CDR3 protein: CASSFSEGRNEQFF
CDR3 DNA: TGTGCCAGCAGCTTTTCCGAGGGGAGGAATGAGCAGTTCTTC

clone size: .
D gene: .
V gene: TRBV9
J gene: TRBJ2-4
CDR3 length: 13
CDR3 protein: CASSVGGLNIQYF
CDR3 DNA: TGTGCCAGCAGCGTAGGAGGGTTAAACATTCAGTACTTC

clone size: .
D gene: .
V gene: TRBV5-1
J gene: TRBJ2-2
CDR3 length: 14
CDR3 protein: CASSFLQGGGELFF
CDR3 DNA: TGCGCCAGCAGCTTCCTACAGGGTGGCGGGGAGCTGTTTTTT

clone size: .
D gene: .
V gene: TRBV4-2
J gene: TRBJ2-7
CDR3 length: 15
CDR3 protein: CASSPLGREAYEQYF
CDR3 DNA: TGTGCCAGCAGCCCCCTGGGCAGGGAGGCCTACGAGCAGTACTTC

clone size: .
D gene: TRBD2
V gene: TRBV7-7
J gene: TRBJ2-3
CDR3 length: 15
CDR3 protein: CASSPGAGGTDTQYF
CDR3 DNA: TGTGCTAGCAGCCCAGGAGCGGGGGGGACAGATACGCAGTATTTT

clone size: .
D gene: .
V gene: TRBV7-3
J gene: TRBJ1-1
CDR3 length: 14
CDR3 protein: CASSLLGQNTEAFF
CDR3 DNA: TGTGCCAGCAGCTTATTGGGACAAAACACTGAAGCTTTCTTT

clone size: .
D gene: TRBD1
V gene: TRBV7-8
J gene: TRBJ2-5
CDR3 length: 15
CDR3 protein: CASSLRSNRGETQYF
CDR3 DNA: TGTGCCAGCAGCTTAAGAAGTAACAGGGGAGAGACCCAGTACTTC

clone size: .
D gene: .
V gene: TRBV20-1
J gene: TRBJ1-2
CDR3 length: 11
CDR3 protein: CSAILHREYTF
CDR3 DNA: TGCAGTGCTATTTTACACAGGGAATACACCTTC

clone size: .
D gene: .
V gene: TRBV29-1
J gene: TRBJ2-7
CDR3 length: 12
CDR3 protein: CSVPGDGAEQYF
CDR3 DNA: TGCAGCGTTCCCGGAGACGGCGCCGAGCAGTACTTC

clone size: .
D gene: TRBD2
V gene: TRBV30
J gene: TRBJ2-5
CDR3 length: 14
CDR3 protein: CAWSRGSGAETQYF
CDR3 DNA: TGTGCCTGGAGTAGAGGTAGCGGGGCCGAGACCCAGTACTTC

clone size: .
D gene: .
V gene: TRBV6-1
J gene: TRBJ1-2
CDR3 length: 14
CDR3 protein: CASSGRQENYGYTF
CDR3 DNA: TGTGCCAGCAGTGGACGACAGGAGAACTATGGCTACACCTTC

clone size: .
D gene: .
V gene: TRBV29-1
J gene: TRBJ1-1
CDR3 length: 14
CDR3 protein: CSVRGGEVNTEAFF
CDR3 DNA: TGCAGCGTCCGAGGGGGGGAGGTAAACACTGAAGCTTTCTTT

clone size: .
D gene: TRBD2
V gene: TRBV19
J gene: TRBJ2-5
CDR3 length: 15
CDR3 protein: CASSRLAGGQETQYF
CDR3 DNA: TGTGCCAGTAGTAGACTAGCGGGGGGGCAAGAGACCCAGTACTTC

clone size: .
D gene: .
V gene: TRBV5-6
J gene: TRBJ2-1
CDR3 length: 17
CDR3 protein: CASSRGVGFWSYNEQFF
CDR3 DNA: TGTGCCAGCAGCCGAGGAGTCGGGTTTTGGTCCTACAATGAGCAGTTCTTC

clone size: .
D gene: .
V gene: TRBV7-2
J gene: TRBJ2-7
CDR3 length: 12
CDR3 protein: CASSLIGGEQYF
CDR3 DNA: TGTGCCAGCAGCCTTATTGGCGGAGAGCAGTACTTC

clone size: .
D gene: TRBD1
V gene: TRBV4-2
J gene: TRBJ1-1
CDR3 length: 15
CDR3 protein: CASSQGRQGTTQAFF
CDR3 DNA: TGTGCCAGCAGCCAAGGAAGACAGGGGACCACCCAAGCTTTCTTT

clone size: .
D gene: .
V gene: TRBV19
J gene: TRBJ1-4
CDR3 length: 13
CDR3 protein: CASRLLINEKLFF
CDR3 DNA: TGTGCCAGCAGACTCCTGATTAATGAAAAACTGTTTTTT

clone size: .
D gene: TRBD1
V gene: TRBV19
J gene: TRBJ1-1
CDR3 length: 17
CDR3 protein: CASSPLTMDRGNTEAFF
CDR3 DNA: TGTGCCAGTAGTCCGCTAACCATGGACAGGGGGAACACTGAAGCTTTCTTT

clone size: .
D gene: .
V gene: TRBV27
J gene: TRBJ2-3
CDR3 length: 16
CDR3 protein: CASSWGPGENTDTQYF
CDR3 DNA: TGTGCCAGCAGTTGGGGCCCGGGGGAGAACACAGATACGCAGTATTTT

clone size: .
D gene: TRBD2
V gene: TRBV5-1
J gene: TRBJ2-2
CDR3 length: 18
CDR3 protein: CASSLYERGGSLTGELFF
CDR3 DNA: TGCGCCAGCAGCTTGTATGAGCGGGGGGGCTCGTTAACCGGGGAGCTGTTTTTT

clone size: once
D gene: .
V gene: TRBV4-1
J gene: TRBJ1-6
CDR3 length: 18
CDR3 protein: CASSQDWSSGFDNSPLHF
CDR3 DNA: TGCGCCAGCAGCCAAGATTGGAGTTCGGGATTCGATAATTCACCCCTCCACTTT

clone size: .
D gene: .
V gene: TRBV6-6
J gene: TRBJ2-3
CDR3 length: 13
CDR3 protein: CASSSRGPDTQYF
CDR3 DNA: TGTGCCAGCAGTTCAAGGGGCCCAGATACGCAGTATTTT

clone size: .
D gene: TRBD1
V gene: TRBV6-5
J gene: TRBJ2-7
CDR3 length: 15
CDR3 protein: CASSYSGQGTYEQYF
CDR3 DNA: TGTGCCAGCAGTTACTCGGGACAGGGAACCTACGAGCAGTACTTC

clone size: .
D gene: .
V gene: TRBV19
J gene: TRBJ2-7
CDR3 length: 13
CDR3 protein: CASSIGQAYEQYF
CDR3 DNA: TGTGCCAGTAGTATAGGGCAGGCCTACGAGCAGTACTTC

clone size: few
D gene: .
V gene: TRBV4-3
J gene: TRBJ1-2
CDR3 length: 13
CDR3 protein: CASSHEDSDGYTF
CDR3 DNA: TGCGCCAGCAGCCATGAAGACTCTGATGGCTACACCTTC

clone size: .
D gene: TRBD1
V gene: TRBV2
J gene: TRBJ1-4
CDR3 length: 15
CDR3 protein: CASRPTRQGNEKLFF
CDR3 DNA: TGTGCCAGCAGACCCACGCGACAGGGAAATGAAAAACTGTTTTTT